The sequence of this T cell receptor (beta chain) was determined in a study of cytomegalovirus exposure and HLA in healthy donors. CDR3 length: 13 amino acids. Trimming removed 0 bases at V and 7 bases at J, with 10 bases between. Germline V gene data show CDR1 as LNHNV and CDR2 as YYDKDF (reference sequence). Primers: 60 Vbeta forward and 13 Jbeta reverse. The method was immunoSEQ multiplex PCR; TCRdb's version includes in-frame clones alone and lacks a portion of them. This table has approximately 150,000 clones, almost 80% appearing once. The sample taken for sequencing was PBMCs. This sequence joins TRBV15 and TRBJ2-7; tentatively, D is TRBD2 (5 bases). The receptor comes from a man younger than 35 in good health and CMV-seropositive. The CDR3 reads CATSRDPRGEQYF. The CDR3 nucleotides are TGTGCCACCAGCAGAGATCCCCGAGGGGAGCAGTACTTC.